Listed below are T cell receptor beta chains from one sample, sequenced in a study of circulating and synovial CD4+ cells in juvenile arthritis. Assay: immunoSEQ multiplex PCR; the TCRdb copy retains only in-frame clones and omits some. The sample carries some 30,000 clones, around 95% recorded once. The sample consisted of CD4+ T cells from blood. The receptors originated from a human donor with juvenile idiopathic arthritis. Each CDR3 is given with its conserved first and last residue. The D gene is left open where the match is weak. Rows may omit the clone size; those that give it use once, few, many or a size class.

D gene	J gene	V gene	clone size	CDR3 DNA	CDR3 protein
TRBD2	TRBJ2-5	TRBV28	.	TGTGCCAGCAGTTTAGGAGACGGGAGGGAGACCCAGTACTTC	CASSLGDGRETQYF
.	TRBJ2-7	TRBV20-1	.	TGCAGTGCCCAGACAGGCTACGAGCAGTACTTC	CSAQTGYEQYF
TRBD2	TRBJ2-4	TRBV9	.	TGTGCCAGCAGCGTAGGGGGTAGCGGGGTCAACATTCAGTACTTC	CASSVGGSGVNIQYF
.	TRBJ1-2	TRBV6-5	.	TGTGCCAGCAGTGGCGGGCCTATCTATGGCTACACCTTC	CASSGGPIYGYTF
TRBD1	TRBJ1-2	TRBV5-5	.	TGTGCCAGCAGCTCGTTGACAGGGAACTATGGCTACACCTTC	CASSSLTGNYGYTF
.	TRBJ1-2	TRBV7-3	.	TGTGCCAGCGGCCGTCCGGGCGCGGGTGGCTACACCTTC	CASGRPGAGGYTF
.	TRBJ1-2	TRBV7-9	.	TGTGCCAGCAGCCCCGGGGTCTATGGCTACACCTTC	CASSPGVYGYTF
TRBD1	TRBJ1-2	TRBV28	.	TGTGCCAGCAGCTATTGGGACAGCGGCTACACCTTC	CASSYWDSGYTF
TRBD1	TRBJ2-7	TRBV4-2	.	TGTGCCAGCAGCCAAGGCAGGGGGCCCTACCTTTCCTACGAGCAGTACTTC	CASSQGRGPYLSYEQYF
.	TRBJ2-1	TRBV27	.	TGTGCCAGCAGTTCTGGAGGAGGAAGGTCCTACAATGAGCAGTTCTTC	CASSSGGGRSYNEQFF
.	TRBJ1-3	TRBV2	few	TGTGCCAGCAGTGAAGCGCGACTGAACCCACGAGGAAACACCATATATTTT	CASSEARLNPRGNTIYF
.	TRBJ1-3	TRBV7-2	.	TGTGCCAGCTCGAGCGGGGTTAGAAACACCATATATTTT	CASSSGVRNTIYF
TRBD1	TRBJ2-3	TRBV6-1	.	TGTGCCAGCAGTGCCCCTCCGGGACAGGGGGCGGCAGATACGCAGTATTTT	CASSAPPGQGAADTQYF
.	TRBJ2-7	TRBV19	.	TGTGCCAGTGGGGGGGCAAGAGCCGAGCAGTACTTC	CASGGARAEQYF
TRBD2	TRBJ2-2	TRBV7-3	.	TGTGCCAGCAGCTTACGGAGCCACAGGAACCTAGCGGGAGCGGGCACCGGGGAGCTGTTTTTT	CASSLRSHRNLAGAGTGELFF
.	TRBJ2-2	TRBV7-3	.	TGTGCCAGCAGCTCCCTCGGGGGGCAGGGGAACACCGGGGAGCTGTTTTTT	CASSSLGGQGNTGELFF
TRBD1	TRBJ1-2	TRBV6-5	.	TGTGCCAGCAGTTACGAGGGCAGGGGGCGTTTTGGCTACACCTTC	CASSYEGRGRFGYTF
TRBD2	TRBJ2-4	TRBV7-9	.	TGTGCCAGCAGCTTGGTATTAGCGGGGTCAGACATTCAGTACTTC	CASSLVLAGSDIQYF
TRBD1	TRBJ2-2	TRBV14	.	TGTGCCAGCAGCCAAGAGGACAGGGGCCTCGACCCCGGGGAGCTGTTTTTT	CASSQEDRGLDPGELFF
TRBD2	TRBJ2-2	TRBV7-2	.	TGTGCCAGCAGCTTTCGGCTAGCGGGAGGCTCCACCGGGGAGCTGTTTTTT	CASSFRLAGGSTGELFF
TRBD1	TRBJ2-5	TRBV16	.	TGTGCCAGCAGCAGCCAGACAGGGGTTAAGGAGACCCAGTACTTC	CASSSQTGVKETQYF
.	TRBJ2-5	TRBV11-2	once	TGTGCCAGCAGCTCATTAGCGGCTCAAGAGACCCAGTACTTC	CASSSLAAQETQYF
.	TRBJ1-5	TRBV18	.	TGTGCCAGCTCACCACCGGGAGGAGCCGAGGTGCCCCAGCATTTT	CASSPPGGAEVPQHF
TRBD1	TRBJ2-3	TRBV19	.	TGTGCCAGTAGTATCAAACAGGGGAAAGGGGATACGCAGTATTTT	CASSIKQGKGDTQYF
.	TRBJ1-5	TRBV5-5	.	TGTGCCAGCAGCCCTACAGGGACGGGGCAGCCCCAGCATTTT	CASSPTGTGQPQHF
TRBD2	TRBJ2-7	TRBV11-1	.	TGTGCCAGCAGCATTGGGACTAGCGTCGTCTCCTACGAGCAGTACTTC	CASSIGTSVVSYEQYF
.	TRBJ1-1	TRBV9	.	TGTGCCAGCAGCCTCGAGGGGGGGTTCGGCACTGAAGCTTTCTTT	CASSLEGGFGTEAFF